Described below is a single TCR beta chain sequence and its context. This clonotype occurred many times. No antigen is known for it. No base quality values were provided; no much bigger clone lies one nucleotide off. Library creation used 5' RACE. The instrument was an Illumina HiSeq 2000. Template switching added a universal primer binding site, and the final cDNA carried a unique molecular identifier that allowed TCR cDNA molecules to be counted accurately. Specific primers in the conserved constant-segment region were used to synthesize first-strand cDNA for the TCR alpha and beta chains. To control for contamination, each cDNA library was double barcoded with a SMART-Mk sample barcode plus Illumina barcodes. TruSeq adapter sequences and Illumina sample barcodes were added in two successive PCR steps. The TCR alpha and beta cDNA libraries were sequenced on the Illumina HiSeq platform using custom primers. The published analysis was carried out like this. Unique molecular identifiers were extracted from raw reads with MiGEC, and CDR3 positions were determined with MiXCR. Recombination models were inferred per individual with the repgenHMM and IGoR tools using an EM algorithm. The tcR package in R was used for shared clonotype analysis, with sharing normalized by the product of cloneset sizes. To study raw recombination without the effects of thymic and clonal selection, out-of-frame nonproductive sequences were analyzed. TCRdb took the public reads, trimmed them with fastp at Q25, ran MiXCR for clone calling and kept in-frame beta chains. Rows are unified per CDR3 protein, each entry keeping the most common DNA and genes. In this record, the V and J calls reflect TCRdb's handling and not the investigators' own analysis. In this sample the table shows just under 650,000 distinct CDR3 sequences, around 7.4% of which occur a single time. The top ten hold roughly 1.6% of the sample.

CDR1 and CDR2 are drawn from the germline V gene: MGHRA, YSYEKL. From its cysteine to its phenylalanine, the CDR3 spans 18 amino acids. Only the CDR3 region is kept as DNA, spanning 54 bases read in frame from base 1. Trimming leaves V shorter by 1 base and J shorter by 6 bases, with the junction holding 9 bases beyond the gene matches. The data were taken from a study of identical twins (TCRdb year 2016). About the study as a whole: The study deep-sequenced TCR alpha and beta repertoires from monozygotic twins, unrelated adults of various ages and cord blood to test whether fetal clonotypes persist. To rule out contamination, replicate twin experiments were performed at different times with different library preparation protocols.

Only healthy Caucasian donors were included. Three pairs of female monozygotic twins, all aged 18 to 29 years, were included in the twin cohort. Peripheral blood mononuclear cells were the source from which RNA for the TCR libraries was isolated. What the authors observed across the whole study: Invariant T cells such as MAIT and iNKT could partly confound zero-insertion analyses, though diverse VJ usage argued against this for most clonotypes. In beta out-of-frame sequences, excess twin sharing was weaker, because having fewer shared sequences lowered the signal-to-noise ratio. Compared with coincidental sharing between unrelated individuals, out-of-frame TCR alpha sequences shared between twins had an excess of sequences with low generation probability. Because the same donors could not be followed over many years, conclusions were based on cross-sectional statistical analysis. In monozygotic twins, recombination models systematically underestimated out-of-frame TCR alpha sharing, but the models matched the sharing seen between unrelated individuals. Abundant cord blood beta clonotypes carried fewer insertions; young adult naive repertoires showed a weaker similar trend, while memory repertoires showed none.

These same records also appear under a second study, on yellow fever vaccine responses in identical twins. Drawing on the second study: The T cell response to vaccination in identical twins was reported by the authors to appear partly convergent and partly personalized. In identical twins, the study followed T cell clones that responded to the vaccine with precision.

The sequence joins TRBV4-1 to TRBJ1-6, with 10 bases matching TRBD1. Sequenced sample: PBMCs. This sequence originates from a young woman in good health. The DNA sequence reads TGCGCCAGCAGCCAAGCCCCAACCGGGACAGGGGTTAATTCACCCCTCCACTTT. It translates to CASSQAPTGTGVNSPLHF.